These T cell receptor beta chains were read from a single sample in a study of cytomegalovirus exposure and HLA in healthy donors. Measured with immunoSEQ multiplex PCR; TCRdb has only the in-frame clones, and not every one. The sample carries about 110,000 clones, roughly 66% recorded once. Material: PBMCs. These receptors were obtained from a woman younger than 45 in good health and CMV-seronegative. The CDR3 runs from the conserved cysteine through the conserved F or W. The D gene is left open where the match is weak. Where a row states a size, it is once, few, many or the class of an expanded clone; other rows omit it.

d_gene	v_gene	j_gene	abundance	CDR3nt	CDR3aa
.	TRBV7-9	TRBJ2-7	few	TGTGCCAGCAGCTTAGCGGCCGGGTACGAGCAGTACTTC	CASSLAAGYEQYF
TRBD2	TRBV30	TRBJ2-3	.	TGTGCCTGGAGTGCCGGGACTAGCGGGAGAGTTACAGATACGCAGTATTTT	CAWSAGTSGRVTDTQYF
TRBD1	TRBV19	TRBJ1-1	few	TGTGCCAGTGAACGGGACAGGGGGAACACTGAAGCTTTCTTT	CASERDRGNTEAFF
TRBD1	TRBV2	TRBJ2-5	.	TGTGCCAGCACCCCGACAGGGTGGGAGACCCAGTACTTC	CASTPTGWETQYF
TRBD1	TRBV29-1	TRBJ2-7	.	TGCAGCGTTGAGTCTGGGACAGGGGACGAGCAGTACTTC	CSVESGTGDEQYF
TRBD2	TRBV9	TRBJ2-7	.	TGTGCCAGCAGCGCGGAGATTAGCGGGAGGGGGTACGAGCAGTACTTC	CASSAEISGRGYEQYF
.	TRBV28	TRBJ1-2	.	TGTGCCAGCAGTTTAGCTTCTACGGATGGCTACACCTTC	CASSLASTDGYTF
.	TRBV6-5	TRBJ1-1	.	TGTGCCAGCAGTTACGCGCAGAACAGTGAAGCTTTCTTT	CASSYAQNSEAFF
TRBD1	TRBV15	TRBJ1-1	.	TGTGCCACCAGCCTCGACAGGGTATTCACTGAAGCTTTCTTT	CATSLDRVFTEAFF
.	TRBV28	TRBJ1-1	.	TGTGCCAGCACCGACCCAGGCAGTTTGAACACTGAAGCTTTCTTT	CASTDPGSLNTEAFF
TRBD1	TRBV27	TRBJ2-7	.	TGTGCCAGCAGTGGGGGGACAGGGCGGATCTCCTACGAGCAGTACTTC	CASSGGTGRISYEQYF
TRBD1	TRBV5-1	TRBJ2-6	.	TGCGCCAGCAGCTTGACGACAGGGTTATCCTCTGGGGCCAACGTCCTGACTTTC	CASSLTTGLSSGANVLTF
.	TRBV29-1	TRBJ1-1	.	TGCAGCTTTCGACAGGCCATGAACACTGAAGCTTTCTTT	CSFRQAMNTEAFF
.	TRBV7-9	TRBJ1-1	few	TGTGCCAGCAGCTTAGGGCAGGGGAACACTGAAGCTTTCTTT	CASSLGQGNTEAFF
.	TRBV30	TRBJ1-4	.	TGTGCCTGGAGTCCCAGGGCGTGGTTGGATAATGAAAAACTGTTTTTT	CAWSPRAWLDNEKLFF
TRBD1	TRBV28	TRBJ2-7	.	TGTGCCAGCAGCCCCAGGGGACAGGGCTCCTACGAGCAGTACTTC	CASSPRGQGSYEQYF
.	TRBV27	TRBJ2-4	once	TGTGCCAGCATGAGAGAAGGTTGGGGCGTTCAGTACTTC	CASMREGWGVQYF
.	TRBV7-8	TRBJ1-5	few	TGTGCCAGCAGCTTAGCGGTGGCGGCTAGCAATCAGCCCCAGCATTTT	CASSLAVAASNQPQHF